This T cell receptor (beta chain) is from a study of cytomegalovirus exposure and HLA in healthy donors. The CDR3 totals 19 residues. Germline V CDR1 and CDR2: SGHVS, FQNEAQ. Trimming cost V 4 bases and J 0 bases; bases outside gene matches: 9. Researchers ran the PCR with 60 Vbeta and 13 Jbeta primers. The data were produced by immunoSEQ multiplex PCR, yet TCRdb's version contains in-frame clones alone and is incomplete. The sample lists a few hundred thousand clones, around nine tenths occurring once. Sequencing was carried out using PBMCs. The TCR comes from a girl aged 2 to 9 in good health and CMV-seronegative. This chain uses TRBV7-8 with TRBJ2-2, with TRBD2 matching 12 bases. This CDR3 is CASSSLLAGGPANTGELFF. The DNA for the CDR3 is TGTGCCAGCAGCTCCCTTCTAGCGGGAGGGCCCGCGAACACCGGGGAGCTGTTTTTT. Using reference TRBV7-8 and TRBJ2-2 for the parts outside the CDR3, the full variable domain is GAGVSQSPRYKVAKRGQDVALRCDPISGHVSLFWYQQALGQGPEFLTYFQNEAQLDKSGLPSDRFFAERPEGSVSTLKIQRTQQEDSAVYLCASSSLLAGGPANTGELFFGEGSRLTVL.